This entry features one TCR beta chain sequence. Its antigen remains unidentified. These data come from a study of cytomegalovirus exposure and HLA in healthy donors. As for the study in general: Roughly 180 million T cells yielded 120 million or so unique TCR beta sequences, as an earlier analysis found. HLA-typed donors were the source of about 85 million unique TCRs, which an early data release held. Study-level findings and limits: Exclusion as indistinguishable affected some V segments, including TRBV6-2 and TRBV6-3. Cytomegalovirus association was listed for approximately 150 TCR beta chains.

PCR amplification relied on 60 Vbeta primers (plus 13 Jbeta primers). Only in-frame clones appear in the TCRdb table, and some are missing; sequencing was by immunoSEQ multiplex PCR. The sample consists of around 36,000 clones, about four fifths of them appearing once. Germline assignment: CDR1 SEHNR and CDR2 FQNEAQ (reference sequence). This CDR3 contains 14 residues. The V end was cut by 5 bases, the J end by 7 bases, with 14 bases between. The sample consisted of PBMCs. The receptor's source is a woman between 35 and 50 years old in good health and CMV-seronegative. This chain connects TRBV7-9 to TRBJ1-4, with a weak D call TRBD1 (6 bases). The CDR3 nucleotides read TGTGCCAGCAGCCAGGGGACCGTGGGTGAAAAACTGTTTTTT. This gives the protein CASSQGTVGEKLFF.